This TCR beta chain is from a study of a mutant IDH1 vaccine in newly diagnosed glioma. Study summary: Once 4-6 weeks had passed after radiotherapy alone, vaccination started, or it started with temozolomide cycles. Treated patients were approximately 62% male, around 40% female, mean age around 40 years. Overall study results and limits: Vaccination induced immune responses in roughly 93% of patients.

Time point: week 23, last vaccination. Vaccine doses each comprised 300 ug of mutant IDH1 20-mer peptide, with topical imiquimod. Each tumor in the donors was a new WHO grade 3 or 4 astrocytoma, IDH1-mutant and ATRX-lost. Profiling relied on immunoSEQ multiplex PCR, and the TCRdb table lists in-frame clones only, not all of them. Found here are about 67,000 clones, approximately 80% of them singletons; the top ten hold roughly 13%. V shed 0 bases and J shed 2 bases, with 7 bases lying between them. The CDR3 spans 14 residues. Per the germline V gene, CDR1 is SGHTA and CDR2 is FQGNSA. Only a few counts were recorded for this clone. Antigen unknown.

Sample: PBMCs, taken from a glioma patient whose treatment included an IDH1 peptide vaccine. The rearrangement joins TRBV7-2 to TRBJ1-1; D remains unclear. This clonotype was sampled from a man aged 18 to 30 with glioma. The CDR3 sequence: CASSLASRNTEAFF. The CDR3 DNA is TGTGCCAGCAGCTTAGCTTCCAGAAACACTGAAGCTTTCTTT. Using reference TRBV7-2 and TRBJ1-1 for the parts outside the CDR3, the full variable domain is GAGVSQSPSNKVTEKGKDVELRCDPISGHTALYWYRQSLGQGLEFLIYFQGNSAPDKSGLPSDRFSAERTGGSVSTLTIQRTQQEDSAVYLCASSLASRNTEAFFGQGTRLTVV.